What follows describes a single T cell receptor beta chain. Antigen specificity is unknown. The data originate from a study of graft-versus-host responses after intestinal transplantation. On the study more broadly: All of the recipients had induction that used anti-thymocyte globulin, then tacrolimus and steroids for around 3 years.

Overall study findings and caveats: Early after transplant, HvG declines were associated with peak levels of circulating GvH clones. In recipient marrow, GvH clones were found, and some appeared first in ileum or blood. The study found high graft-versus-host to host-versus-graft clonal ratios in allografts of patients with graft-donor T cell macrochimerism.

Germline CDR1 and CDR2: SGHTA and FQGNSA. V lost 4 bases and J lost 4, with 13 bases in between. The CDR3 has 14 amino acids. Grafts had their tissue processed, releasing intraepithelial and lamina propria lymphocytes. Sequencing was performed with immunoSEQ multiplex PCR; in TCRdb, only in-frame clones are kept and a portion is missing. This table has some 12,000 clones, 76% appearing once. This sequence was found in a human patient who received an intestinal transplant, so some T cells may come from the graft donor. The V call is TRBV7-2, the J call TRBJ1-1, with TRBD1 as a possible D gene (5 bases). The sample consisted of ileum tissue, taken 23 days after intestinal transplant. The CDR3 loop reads CASSSEVGATEAFF. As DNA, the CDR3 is TGTGCCAGCAGCTCAGAGGTCGGGGCCACTGAAGCTTTCTTT.